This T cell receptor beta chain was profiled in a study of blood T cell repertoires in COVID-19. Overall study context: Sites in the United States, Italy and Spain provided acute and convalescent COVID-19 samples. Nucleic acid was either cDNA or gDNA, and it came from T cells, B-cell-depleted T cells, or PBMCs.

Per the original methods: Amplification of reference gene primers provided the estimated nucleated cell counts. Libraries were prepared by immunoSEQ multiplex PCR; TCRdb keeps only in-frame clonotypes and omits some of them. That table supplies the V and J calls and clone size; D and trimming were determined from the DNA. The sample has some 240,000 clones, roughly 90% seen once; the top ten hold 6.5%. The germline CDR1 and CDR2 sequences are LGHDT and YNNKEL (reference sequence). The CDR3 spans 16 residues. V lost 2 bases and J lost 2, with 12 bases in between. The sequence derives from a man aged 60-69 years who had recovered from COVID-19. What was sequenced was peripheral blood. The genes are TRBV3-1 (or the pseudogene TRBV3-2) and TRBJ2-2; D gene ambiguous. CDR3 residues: CASSQLRLINTGELFF. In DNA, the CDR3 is TGTGCCAGCAGCCAACTACGATTGATTAACACCGGGGAGCTGTTTTTT.